The 28 T cell receptor beta chains given below trace back to one sample, sequenced in a study of spatial heterogeneity in lung cancer (dated by TCRdb to about 2019). The research as a whole found: The tumor nonsynonymous mutation count correlated with the number of expanded alpha and beta TCRs within the tumor.

These receptors are not linked to any known antigen. The meaning of the sample's time point label: sample taken at primary tumor resection. Receptors were amplified or captured by 5' RACE. This sample was sequenced with a NextSeq 500. TCRdb took the public reads, trimmed them with fastp at Q25, ran MiXCR for clone calling and kept in-frame beta chains. Each CDR3 protein gets just one entry, which takes the most common genes and DNA from the rows behind it. For this sample the table gives about 8,100 distinct CDR3 sequences, of which around an eighth were detected only once. The top ten clones comprise 9.5% to 12% of the sample. The specimen comprised lung tumor tissue, sampled at surgery. The receptors originated from a male donor with early-stage non-small cell lung cancer.

Notes on this clonotype: This beta chain turned up in a library designed for alpha chains; as an off-target read, its abundance says little. The V and J genes are TRBV7-9 and TRBJ2-3; TRBD2 aligns across 14 bases. V shed 5 bases, J shed 6 bases, and the junction held 10 bases outside the gene matches. Germline CDR1 is SEHNR and CDR2 is FQNEAQ (reference sequence). The CDR3 runs to 17 residues. In DNA, the CDR3 is TGTGCCAGCAGCCCATTACCGGGACTAGCGGGAGTCGATACGCAGTATTTT. This gives the protein CASSPLPGLAGVDTQYF. The entire variable domain, with the rest obtained from reference TRBV7-9 and TRBJ2-3, is as follows: DTGVSQNPRHKITKRGQNVTFRCDPISEHNRLYWYRQTLGQGPEFLTYFQNEAQLEKSRLLSDRFSAERPKGSFSTLEIQRTEQGDSAMYLCASSPLPGLAGVDTQYFGPGTRLTVL.

This clonotype qualifies as medium-sized. This beta chain came through as a stray read in a library set up for alpha chains, and its size says little. J is TRBJ1-1 and V is TRBV12-3 or TRBV12-4, with 9 bases lining up with TRBD1. The CDR3 is 14 amino acids. With V trimmed by 5 bases and J by 1 base, 2 bases remained unmatched. DNA of the CDR3: TGTGCCAGCAGTCCGGGACAGGGGAACACTGAAGCTTTCTTT. Translation gives CASSPGQGNTEAFF.

This clonotype was counted between two and nine times. Being off target in a library aimed at alpha chains, this beta chain has a size of little meaning. The chain couples TRBV6-1 to TRBJ2-1; 8 bases agree with TRBD2. V was clipped by 4 bases and J by 4 bases; unmatched bases: 6. The CDR3 is made up of 15 amino acids. Germline V CDR1 and CDR2: MNHNS, SASEGT. CDR3 in amino acids: CASSAILAAYNEQFF. Here the CDR3 DNA reads TGTGCCAGCAGTGCAATACTAGCGGCGTACAATGAGCAGTTCTTC.

By frequency in the sample, this clonotype is medium-sized. The library was built for alpha chains, so this beta chain is an off-target read and its size means little. V gene TRBV6-5 combines with J gene TRBJ1-5; D is perhaps TRBD1 (5 bases). This CDR3 has 14 residues. V lost 5 bases and J 5 bases, leaving 13 bases between the germline ends. CDR1 is MNHEY and CDR2 is SVGAGI in the germline V gene. The CDR3 coding sequence is TGTGCCAGCAGTCCGGGACGCCAGGATCAGCCCCAGCATTTT. It specifies CASSPGRQDQPQHF.

In this sample, this clonotype turned up many times. This beta chain is an off-target read within a library intended for alpha chains, so its frequency means little. The chain employs TRBV5-1 and TRBJ2-3, with TRBD2 matching 9 bases. Trimming at V came to 2 bases and at J to 3 bases, leaving 13 bases not matched to a gene. Germline loops: CDR1 SGHRS, CDR2 YFSETQ. The length of the CDR3 is 18 residues. CDR3 sequence: CASSFGASGVWRTDTQYF. CDR3 bases: TGCGCCAGCAGCTTCGGGGCTAGCGGGGTGTGGAGGACAGATACGCAGTATTTT.

This clonotype was observed many times. The size of this beta chain means little, since it is a stray read in a library made for alpha chains. The chain carries TRBV3-1 and TRBJ1-5, with D possibly TRBD1 on 6 matching bases. V was clipped by 2 bases and J by 7 bases, with 6 bases between them. Germline assignment: CDR1 LGHDT and CDR2 YNNKEL (reference sequence). This CDR3 spans 12 amino acids. The CDR3 reads CASSQQGQPQHF. The CDR3, as DNA: TGTGCCAGCAGCCAACAGGGGCAGCCCCAGCATTTT.

This clonotype was found many times. This beta chain is a stray read from a library made for alpha chains; its abundance is not meaningful. The chain has TRBV20-1 and TRBJ2-1; 8 bases line up with TRBD2. The CDR3 covers 15 residues. CDR1 DFQATT and CDR2 SNEGSKA come from the germline V gene (reference sequence). Trimming at V came to 2 bases and at J to 6 bases, leaving 9 bases not matched to a gene. Here the CDR3 DNA reads TGCAGTGCTAGACGTCCGGGAGGGAGAAGCAATGAGCAGTTCTTC. Its protein product is CSARRPGGRSNEQFF.

This clonotype rates as medium-sized. This beta chain represents an off-target read in a library built for alpha chains; its size is of limited meaning. V is TRBV5-1 and J is TRBJ2-2, with D uncertain. V was cut by 0 bases and J by 6 bases, with 6 bases left in between. CDR1 and CDR2 (germline): SGHRS, YFSETQ. This CDR3 region has 13 residues. The CDR3 coding sequence is TGCGCCAGCAGCTTGGTTTTTCCCGGGGAGCTGTTTTTT. It specifies CASSLVFPGELFF.

This clonotype was recorded many times. Because this beta chain is a stray read in a library intended to capture alpha chains, its abundance should not be given much weight. The chain employs TRBV6-7 and TRBJ2-7; 10 bases line up with TRBD2. TRBV6-7 is an ORF for which the function is uncertain. V lost 2 bases to trimming and J lost 1 base; unmatched junction nucleotides: 2. The CDR3 is made up of 15 amino acids. The CDR3 coding sequence is TGTGCCAGCAGTTACGGGACTAGCGAATCCTACGAGCAGTACTTC. It encodes CASSYGTSESYEQYF.

Concerning this clonotype: Because this beta chain is a stray read in a library intended to capture alpha chains, its abundance should not be given much weight. V and J are TRBV12-3 or TRBV12-4 and TRBJ2-3; D is ambiguous. This CDR3 comprises 11 residues. Trimming pared 6 bases from V and 5 bases from J, leaving 6 bases between. Here the CDR3 reads CASSFGDTQYF. DNA of the CDR3: TGTGCCAGCAGCTTTGGAGATACGCAGTATTTT.

Turning to this clonotype: The library was prepared for alpha chains; this beta chain is a stray read, so its frequency means little. This chain joins TRBV7-9 and TRBJ2-1, with 7 bases matching TRBD2. Germline CDR1 is SEHNR and CDR2 is FQNEAQ (reference sequence). The trim removed 0 bases at V and 7 bases at J, leaving 6 bases unmatched. There are 15 residues in the CDR3. CDR3 sequence: CASSLAVGGGNEQFF. The CDR3 DNA follows: TGTGCCAGCAGCTTAGCGGTCGGGGGAGGGAATGAGCAGTTCTTC.

By frequency in the sample, this clonotype is medium-sized. This beta chain is an off-target read within a library intended for alpha chains, so its frequency means little. This chain joins TRBV20-1 and TRBJ2-1; 10 nucleotides agree with TRBD2. V trimming: 0 bases; J trimming: 6 bases; junction bases outside the gene matches: 5. This CDR3 is built from 15 residues. Germline assignment: CDR1 DFQATT and CDR2 SNEGSKA (reference sequence). CDR3 nucleotide sequence: TGCAGTGCTAGAGAGGCTAGCGGGAGTGGCAATGAGCAGTTCTTC. This sequence encodes CSAREASGSGNEQFF.

By share of the sample, this clonotype is medium-sized. In a library made to pick up alpha chains, this beta chain is a stray read with a size that means little. The chain carries TRBV5-1 and TRBJ2-4, with 11 bases aligning to TRBD2. Trimming took 0 bases from V and 1 from J; bases not matched to a gene: 12. The CDR3 contains 20 residues. Germline V gene lookup returns CDR1 SGHRS and CDR2 YFSETQ. The CDR3 sequence is CASSLVTSGVQAIAKNIQYF. CDR3 bases: TGCGCCAGCAGCTTGGTGACTAGCGGGGTTCAGGCGATTGCCAAAAACATTCAGTACTTC. Together with reference TRBV5-1 and TRBJ2-4, the CDR3 gives the full variable domain: KAGVTQTPRYLIKTRGQQVTLSCSPISGHRSVSWYQQTPGQGLQFLFEYFSETQRNKGNFPGRFSGRQFSNSRSEMNVSTLELGDSALYLCASSLVTSGVQAIAKNIQYFGAGTRLSVL.

This clonotype has just a few counts. Since it is a stray read in a library aimed at alpha chains, this beta chain has a size that is not meaningful. The chain has TRBV28 and TRBJ1-4; D is uncertain. From germline, CDR1 is MDHEN and CDR2 SYDVKM. The V end lost 6 bases, the J end lost 6 bases, and 14 bases lay between the germline ends. This CDR3 has 14 amino acids. The chain's CDR3 is CASRRLGVDEKLFF. CDR3 sequence (DNA): TGTGCCAGCAGGAGGCTAGGTGTAGATGAAAAACTGTTTTTT.

By share of the sample, this clonotype is medium-sized. For a library built for alpha chains, this beta chain is a stray read; little rests on its size. Here the CDR3 reads CSAIRGASAQETQYF. CDR3 DNA sequence: TGCAGTGCTATTCGGGGAGCGTCCGCCCAAGAGACCCAGTACTTC. The chain recombines TRBV20-1 with TRBJ2-5; D is possibly TRBD2 (5 bases). The germline CDR1 and CDR2 sequences are DFQATT and SNEGSKA (reference sequence). V was pared by 4 bases and J by 1 base, with 16 bases between. This CDR3 is 15 amino acids long.

This clonotype was seen at least ten times. This beta chain was picked up by a library intended for alpha chains and is off target, so its count carries little meaning. This chain links TRBV28 with TRBJ2-3; no definite D call. The germline V gene has CDR1 MDHEN and CDR2 SYDVKM. V lost 3 bases to trimming and J lost 7 bases, with 8 bases between them. This CDR3 has 12 residues. CDR3 nucleotide sequence: TGTGCCAGCAGTTTTGACGCCAATACGCAGTATTTT. It codes for CASSFDANTQYF.

The sample holds a few counts of this clonotype. This beta chain represents an off-target read in a library built for alpha chains; its size is of limited meaning. The V and J genes are TRBV7-2 and TRBJ2-3, with unresolved D. Germline V gene sequence: CDR1 SGHTA, CDR2 FQGNSA. Trimming pared 1 base from V and 3 bases from J, leaving 5 bases between. This CDR3 has 13 residues. The CDR3 nucleotides are TGTGCCAGCAGCTTAGAAGTTACAGATACGCAGTATTTT. Encoded protein: CASSLEVTDTQYF.

Remarks on this clonotype: In a library made to pick up alpha chains, this beta chain is a stray read with a size that means little. The chain combines TRBV6-6 with TRBJ2-7; 11 nucleotides line up with TRBD1. The CDR3 has 13 residues. The germline V gene has CDR1 MNHNY and CDR2 SVGAGI (reference sequence). The trim removed 7 bases at V and 4 bases at J, leaving 3 bases unmatched. The CDR3 nucleotides read TGTGCCAGCAAGGACAGGGGGCCGTACGAGCAGTACTTC. Translated, it gives CASKDRGPYEQYF.

There are many counts of this clonotype. For a library built for alpha chains, this beta chain is a stray read; little rests on its size. V usage is TRBV6-2 or TRBV6-3 and J usage is TRBJ2-5; 7 bases are a match to TRBD2. Germline CDR1 and CDR2: MNHEY and SVGEGT. The CDR3 has 17 residues. Trimming removed 0 bases from V and 0 bases from J; junction bases left unmatched: 7. The CDR3: CASSYSILAEYQETQYF. CDR3 bases: TGTGCCAGCAGTTACTCGATCCTAGCGGAATACCAAGAGACCCAGTACTTC.

Sample share makes this clonotype medium-sized. This beta chain was picked up by a library intended for alpha chains and is off target, so its count carries little meaning. The V and J genes are TRBV27 and TRBJ1-5, with a possible D match to TRBD1 (5 bases). Per the germline V gene, CDR1 is MNHEY and CDR2 is SMNVEV (reference sequence). V gave up 0 bases and J gave up 2 bases, with 8 bases separating them. The CDR3 consists of 15 residues. CDR3 amino acids: CASSLSGVGNQPQHF. CDR3 nucleotides: TGTGCCAGCAGTTTATCAGGGGTGGGCAATCAGCCCCAGCATTTT.

This clonotype has at least ten counts. This beta chain is an off-target read within a library intended for alpha chains, so its frequency means little. This chain links TRBV20-1 with TRBJ2-5, with D possibly matching TRBD1 (6 bases). CDR3 size: 13 residues. Trimming shortened V by 3 bases and J by 5 bases, and 13 bases separated the two germline ends. Germline V gene lookup returns CDR1 DFQATT and CDR2 SNEGSKA (reference sequence). CDR3 nucleotide sequence: TGCAGTGCTAGGAGTCCTAGGGGGGAGACCCAGTACTTC. Translation: CSARSPRGETQYF.

On this clonotype: The library was prepared for alpha chains; this beta chain is a stray read, so its frequency means little. The J gene is TRBJ2-1, the V gene TRBV7-9; the match to TRBD2 covers 11 bases. V trimming: 4 bases; J trimming: 7 bases; junction bases outside the gene matches: 12. The CDR3 contains 17 residues. Germline V gives CDR1 SEHNR, CDR2 FQNEAQ (reference sequence). In nucleotides, the CDR3 is TGTGCCAGCAGCTCCCGAAGGCTAGCGGGAGGTATTAATGAGCAGTTCTTC. Protein product: CASSSRRLAGGINEQFF.

In the case of this clonotype: The junction does not match germline at one end; this may be a read error. As an off-target read in a library built for alpha chains, this beta chain has a frequency of little significance. The chain recombines TRBV12-3 or TRBV12-4 with TRBJ2-3; 11 bases are shared with TRBD2. This CDR3 has 14 residues. Here the CDR3 reads CASSLAGGADTQYF. The CDR3 DNA is TGTGCCAGCAGCTTAGCGGGAGGGGCAGATACGCAGTATTTT.

Comments on this clonotype: Found in a library prepared for alpha chains, this beta chain is an off-target read, and its abundance has little meaning. This chain uses TRBV28 with TRBJ2-7; 7 nucleotides agree with TRBD1. Looked up from germline, CDR1 is MDHEN and CDR2 is SYDVKM. The CDR3 is made up of 16 amino acids. Trimming removed 8 bases from V and 4 bases from J; junction bases left unmatched: 17. CDR3 DNA: TGTGCCAGCTACCAACTTCGACAGGGTGGGCTGTACGAGCAGTACTTC. It translates to CASYQLRQGGLYEQYF.

This clonotype appeared once. Because the CDR3's place on the DNA is in doubt, the DNA is left out and the CDR3 is given as listed by TCRdb. This beta chain slipped into a library made for alpha chains as a stray read, so its size is not meaningful. The chain uses TRBV7-2 and TRBJ2-7; TRBD1, the D gene given by the table, was not confirmed from the DNA. The CDR3 extends over 21 residues, inclusive of both ends. Germline-derived CDR1 and CDR2 are SGHTA and FQGNSA. The CDR3 here is CASSFYICSARDKRDALGQYF.

This clonotype was found a few times. This beta chain is an unintended read in a library built for alpha chains; its size means little. The chain carries TRBV10-2 and TRBJ2-3; D possibly corresponds to TRBD1 (5 bases). Trimming stripped 2 bases from V and 4 bases from J, with 19 bases between. CDR3 length: 17 residues. Germline values: CDR1 WSHSY, CDR2 SAAADI. DNA of the CDR3: TGCGCCAGCAGTGAGGCGACTGGCTCCTGGGGCGCAGATACGCAGTATTTT. Translation gives CASSEATGSWGADTQYF.

This clonotype is medium-sized. As an off-target read in a library built for alpha chains, this beta chain has a frequency of little significance. The gene calls are TRBV27 and TRBJ1-1, with TRBD1 identical over 9 bases. V was pared by 6 bases and J by 5 bases, with 7 bases of the junction left unmatched. The CDR3 contains 14 residues. Germline CDR1 and CDR2: MNHEY and SMNVEV (reference sequence). The CDR3 DNA follows: TGTGCCAGCAGCGAGACAGGGGGTTGGACTGAAGCTTTCTTT. This gives the protein CASSETGGWTEAFF.

This clonotype was seen many times. The library was prepared for alpha chains; this beta chain is a stray read, so its frequency means little. The chain combines TRBV4-3 with TRBJ1-3, with a possible D match to TRBD1 (5 bases). Trimming left V 1 base short and J 1 base short, with 8 bases between. From germline, CDR1 is LGHNA and CDR2 YSLEER. The CDR3 loop spans 15 amino acids. The CDR3: CASSQGRASGNTIYF. CDR3 DNA sequence: TGCGCCAGCAGCCAAGGCAGGGCGTCTGGAAACACCATATATTTT.